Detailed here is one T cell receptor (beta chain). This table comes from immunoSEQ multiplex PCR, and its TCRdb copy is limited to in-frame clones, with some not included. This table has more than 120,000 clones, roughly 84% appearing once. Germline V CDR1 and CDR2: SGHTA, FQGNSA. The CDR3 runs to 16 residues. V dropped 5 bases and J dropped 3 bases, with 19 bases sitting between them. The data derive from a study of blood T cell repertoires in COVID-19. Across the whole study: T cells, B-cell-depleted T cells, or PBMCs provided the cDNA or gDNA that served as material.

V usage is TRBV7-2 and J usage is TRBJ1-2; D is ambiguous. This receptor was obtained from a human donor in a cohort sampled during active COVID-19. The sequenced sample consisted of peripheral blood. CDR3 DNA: TGTGCCAGCAGCACCGGACCCTTGGGTAGCGACTATGGCTACACCTTC. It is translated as CASSTGPLGSDYGYTF.